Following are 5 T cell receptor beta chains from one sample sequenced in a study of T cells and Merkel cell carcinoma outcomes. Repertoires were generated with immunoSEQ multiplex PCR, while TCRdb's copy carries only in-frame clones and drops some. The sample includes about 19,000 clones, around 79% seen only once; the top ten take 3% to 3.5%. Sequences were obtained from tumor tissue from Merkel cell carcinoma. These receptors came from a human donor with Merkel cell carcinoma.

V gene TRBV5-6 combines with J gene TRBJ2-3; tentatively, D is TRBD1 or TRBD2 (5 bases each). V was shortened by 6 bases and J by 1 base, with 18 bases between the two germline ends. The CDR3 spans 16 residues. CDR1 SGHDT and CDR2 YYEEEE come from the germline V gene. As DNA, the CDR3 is TGTGCCAGCACCCTAGCCCAGGGAAGTCGCACAGATACGCAGTATTTT. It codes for CASTLAQGSRTDTQYF.

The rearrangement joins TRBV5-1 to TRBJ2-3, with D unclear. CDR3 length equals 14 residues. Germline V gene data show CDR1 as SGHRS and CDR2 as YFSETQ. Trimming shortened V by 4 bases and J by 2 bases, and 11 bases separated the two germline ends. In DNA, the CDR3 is TGCGCCAGCAGCGTTGGACGGATCACAGATACGCAGTATTTT. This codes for CASSVGRITDTQYF.

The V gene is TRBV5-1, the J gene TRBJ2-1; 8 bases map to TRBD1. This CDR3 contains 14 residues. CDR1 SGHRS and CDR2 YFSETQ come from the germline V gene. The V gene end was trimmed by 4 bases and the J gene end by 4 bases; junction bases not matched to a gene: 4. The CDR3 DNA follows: TGCGCCAGCAGCCCTGGACAGGGATACAATGAGCAGTTCTTC. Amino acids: CASSPGQGYNEQFF.

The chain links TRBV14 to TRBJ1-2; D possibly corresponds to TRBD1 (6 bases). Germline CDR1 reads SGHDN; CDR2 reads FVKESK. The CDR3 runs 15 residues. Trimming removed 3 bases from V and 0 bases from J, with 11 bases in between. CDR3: CASSHGGQPNYGYTF. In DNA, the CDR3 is TGTGCCAGCAGCCACGGAGGACAGCCTAACTATGGCTACACCTTC.

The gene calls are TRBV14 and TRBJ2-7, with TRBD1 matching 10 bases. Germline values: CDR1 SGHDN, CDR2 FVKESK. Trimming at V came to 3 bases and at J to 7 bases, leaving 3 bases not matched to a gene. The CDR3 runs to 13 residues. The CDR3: CASSQDRGREQYF. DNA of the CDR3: TGTGCCAGCAGCCAGGACAGGGGGAGGGAGCAGTACTTC.